This record looks at one T cell receptor (beta chain) sequence and its context. The sample contains more than one DNA sequence encoding this CDR3. The CDR3 extends over 12 amino acids. Trimming removed 6 bases from V and 5 bases from J, with 10 bases in between. Germline V gene sequence: CDR1 SNHLY, CDR2 FYNNEI. The sample comes from a study of shared clonotypes between healthy human individuals. The wider study: Ranging from 18 to 49 in age, donors were two women and a few men.

All of the donors resided in Nashville, Tennessee, and each was a Caucasian adult. The deep-level immunoSEQ assay was used. The sequencing of unsorted PBMC DNA took place on ten immunoSEQ deep assay plates. Assay: immunoSEQ multiplex PCR; the TCRdb copy retains only in-frame clones and omits some. The table records fewer than 500,000 clones, over 75% of them present only once. The source of this sequence is a woman between 40 and 55 years old in good health. Some clones in this sample may be carry-over from other donors' samples. The sample comprised PBMCs. V gene TRBV2 combines with J gene TRBJ2-5, with a possible D match to TRBD2 (5 bases). For the CDR3, the DNA is TGTGCCAGCAGACTAGTTCGGGAGACCCAGTACTTC. This codes for CASRLVRETQYF.